These 18 T cell receptor beta chains originate from one sample sequenced in a study of blood T cells in healthy people across ages. Primers used in a second PCR of roughly 6 to 11 cycles were a sample-barcoded 5' primer and a J-beta primer mix. TCRdb reanalysed the 5' RACE reads using MiXCR and keeps one entry per CDR3 protein. The sample lists around 1,000,000 distinct CDR3 sequences; approximately 25% were seen once. The same data also contributed to another study, on T cells of mothers and their children.

Source material: blood. All receptors derive from a girl between 2 and 10 years old in good health.

This clonotype was seen a few times. The V and J genes are TRBV12-3 or TRBV12-4 and TRBJ2-2, with TRBD2 matching over 7 bases. This CDR3 has 17 amino acids. V was pared by 5 bases and J by 0 bases, with 9 bases of the junction left unmatched. This CDR3 is CASSPQGLTANTGELFF. DNA of the CDR3: TGTGCCAGCAGTCCCCAGGGACTAACCGCGAACACCGGGGAGCTGTTTTTT.

The V gene is TRBV5-1, the J gene TRBJ1-1; TRBD1 might be the D (6 bases). Trimming took off 0 bases at V and 5 bases at J, with 14 bases between the two ends. The V gene's germline CDR1 is SGHRS and CDR2 YFSETQ. This CDR3 has 15 amino acids. DNA of the CDR3: TGCGCCAGCAGCTTGGTAGCGGGGGCAGGGACTGAAGCTTTCTTT. Encoded protein: CASSLVAGAGTEAFF.

The V and J genes are TRBV7-3 and TRBJ2-2; 9 nucleotides agree with TRBD2. The CDR3 is 16 residues long. The V and J ends lost 5 bases and 6 bases, in that order; junction bases with no gene match: 10. Germline V gene data show CDR1 as SGHTA and CDR2 as FQGTGA. Here the CDR3 DNA reads TGTGCCAGCAGCGTATCCGGGACTAGCCCACCCGGGGAGCTGTTTTTT. This translates into CASSVSGTSPPGELFF.

Only one count was recorded for this clonotype. The chain is built from TRBV10-3 and TRBJ2-3; D call uncertain. V was trimmed by 2 bases and J by 2 bases, leaving 11 bases between them. From germline, CDR1 is ENHRY and CDR2 SYGVKD. The CDR3 is 15 residues long. Here the CDR3 DNA reads TGTGCCATCAGTGAGCCAATGGGAAACACAGATACGCAGTATTTT. Amino acids: CAISEPMGNTDTQYF.

The sample holds a few counts of this clonotype. The chain has TRBV28 and TRBJ2-7; D is tentatively TRBD1 or TRBD2 (5 bases each). The germline CDR1 and CDR2 sequences are MDHEN and SYDVKM. V lost 3 bases and J lost 2, with 11 bases in between. The CDR3 sequence is 14 residues long. The CDR3 nucleotides read TGTGCCAGCAGTTTGGGGCTGAGGGCCTACGAGCAGTACTTC. Protein sequence: CASSLGLRAYEQYF. The whole variable domain, filled in from reference TRBV28 and TRBJ2-7, reads DVKVTQSSRYLVKRTGEKVFLECVQDMDHENMFWYRQDPGLGLRLIYFSYDVKMKEKGDIPEGYSVSREKKERFSLILESASTNQTSMYLCASSLGLRAYEQYFGPGTRLTVT.

This clonotype was detected only a few times. The rearrangement joins TRBV12-3 or TRBV12-4 to TRBJ1-5; 7 bases map to TRBD1. Trimming cost V 6 bases and J 7 bases; bases outside gene matches: 9. The CDR3 extends over 14 amino acids. CDR3 in amino acids: CASRVGGAGQPQHF. Here the CDR3 DNA reads TGTGCCAGCAGGGTAGGGGGCGCAGGGCAGCCCCAGCATTTT.

Only a few counts were recorded for this clonotype. Relative to the germline gene, one junction end is altered; a read error may explain this. V is TRBV7-2 and J is TRBJ2-3; the D is unclear. CDR1 and CDR2 from the germline V gene are SGHTA and FQGNSA. The CDR3 totals 12 residues. The DNA of the CDR3 is TGTGCCGGCAGCTTAGGTTACGATACGCAGTATTTT. This translates into CAGSLGYDTQYF.

The gene calls are TRBV20-1 and TRBJ1-2, with TRBD1 matching 8 bases. The germline V gene encodes CDR1 DFQATT and CDR2 SNEGSKA (reference sequence). V was clipped by 6 bases and J by 8 bases; unmatched bases: 5. This CDR3 spans 11 amino acids. CDR3 in DNA: TGCAGTGCCTCGGGACAGGACGGCTACACCTTC. The encoded protein is CSASGQDGYTF.

The count of this clonotype is one. The CDR3 DNA is TGTGCCATCAGTCCGGCAGGGATCAACGGGCAGTACTTC. Translated, it gives CAISPAGINGQYF. V usage is TRBV10-3 and J usage is TRBJ2-7, with D possibly matching TRBD1 (5 bases). The CDR3 has 13 residues. From germline, CDR1 is ENHRY and CDR2 SYGVKD. V was cut by 5 bases and J by 9 bases, with 17 bases left in between.

This clonotype has just a few counts. This chain links TRBV28 with TRBJ2-2, with 7 bases matching TRBD1. Germline loops: CDR1 MDHEN, CDR2 SYDVKM. The V gene end was trimmed by 10 bases and the J gene end by 3 bases; junction bases not matched to a gene: 14. The CDR3 totals 16 residues. In DNA, the CDR3 is TGTGCCACCGAGATCACAGGGCAGGGGGACACCGGGGAGCTGTTTTTT. Translating gives CATEITGQGDTGELFF.

V is TRBV6-2 or TRBV6-3 and J is TRBJ2-4, with 9 bases fitting TRBD2. This CDR3 has 16 amino acids. V dropped 5 bases and J dropped 2; count of bases not matched to a gene: 7. Germline V gives CDR1 MNHEY, CDR2 SVGEGT. Written as DNA, the CDR3 is TGTGCCAGCAGTAAGACGCGGGAGGGTTCCAAAAACATTCAGTACTTC. Encoded protein: CASSKTREGSKNIQYF.

The J gene is TRBJ2-1, the V gene TRBV3-1, with D tentatively TRBD1 (6 bases). The CDR3 loop spans 14 amino acids. V lost 11 bases, J lost 7 bases, and 21 bases lay in between. CDR1 LGHDT and CDR2 YNNKEL come from the germline V gene (reference sequence). CDR3 coding DNA: TGTGCCGGCTACAGTGGGGGCGCTAGGAATGAGCAGTTCTTC. Residues: CAGYSGGARNEQFF.

This clonotype has just a few counts. J is TRBJ2-5 and V is TRBV7-2; 11 bases align to TRBD1. The DNA end favors TRBJ2-7, so the J call may be wrong. The CDR3 loop spans 18 amino acids. The germline V gene encodes CDR1 SGHTA and CDR2 FQGNSA. CDR3 nucleotide sequence: TGTGCCAGCAGCTCCCTGTATGGTTCGGGACAGGGGGTCTACGAGCAGTACTTC. Translating gives CASSSLYGSGQGVYEQYF.

This rearrangement joins TRBV9 to TRBJ2-5, with 8 bases that match TRBD2. CDR1 and CDR2 from the germline V gene are SGDLS and YYNGEE. CDR3 size: 15 residues. Trimming cost V 2 bases and J 7 bases; bases outside gene matches: 10. The CDR3: CASSVGAGESRTQYF. The CDR3 bases are TGTGCCAGCAGCGTTGGAGCGGGAGAGTCCAGGACCCAGTACTTC.

The chain recombines TRBV20-1 with TRBJ2-2; no reliable D call. V shed 3 bases and J shed 5 bases, with 10 bases lying between them. This CDR3 spans 13 amino acids. Germline V CDR1 and CDR2: DFQATT, SNEGSKA (reference sequence). The CDR3 DNA sequence: TGCAGTGCTAGTTCCGGGTTTACCGGGGAGCTGTTTTTT. It codes for CSASSGFTGELFF.

The V gene is TRBV12-3 or TRBV12-4, the J gene TRBJ1-5; D not resolved. The DNA end is a closer match to TRBJ2-3, so the J assignment may be wrong. The CDR3 runs 17 residues. This CDR3 reads CASSREVGGISNQPQYF. In nucleotides, the CDR3 is TGTGCCAGCAGCCGAGAAGTAGGCGGTATTAGCAATCAGCCCCAGTATTTT.

The chain joins TRBV5-1 to TRBJ2-5; the match to TRBD2 covers 7 bases. The J call may be faulty, since TRBJ2-7 better matches the DNA end. The CDR3 length is 16 residues. Germline lookup yields CDR1 SGHRS and CDR2 YFSETQ. CDR3 nucleotides: TGCGCCAGCAGCCCACGACTAATAATAGCGGGTTACGAGCAGTACTTC. Its protein product is CASSPRLIIAGYEQYF.

The chain links TRBV29-1 to TRBJ1-1; D call uncertain. Looked up from germline, CDR1 is SQVTM and CDR2 is ANQGSEA. V dropped 3 bases and J dropped 4 bases, with 18 bases sitting between them. The CDR3 extends over 15 amino acids. CDR3 in DNA: TGCAGCGTTGATGGAATGGGCCGACGGGGCACTGAAGCTTTCTTT. Translated, it gives CSVDGMGRRGTEAFF.